The clone carrying this TCR beta chain turned up a few times. The data derive from a study of cytomegalovirus exposure and HLA in healthy donors. V lost 2 bases to trimming and J lost 1 base; unmatched junction nucleotides: 3. This CDR3 has 15 amino acids. CDR1 is MNHNS, CDR2 SASEGT, per germline. Both 60 Vbeta primers and 13 Jbeta primers went into the PCR. The data were produced by immunoSEQ multiplex PCR, yet TCRdb's version contains in-frame clones alone and is incomplete. The sample lists roughly 120,000 clones, more than 80% occurring once. The clonotype comes from a man aged 25-45 years in good health and CMV-seronegative. The source material was PBMCs. The chain recombines TRBV6-1 with TRBJ1-1; 8 bases agree with TRBD1. CDR3 loop: CASSEIGTGNTEAFF. The CDR3 region has the DNA TGTGCCAGCAGTGAAATTGGGACAGGGAACACTGAAGCTTTCTTT.